These T cell receptor beta chains were read from a single sample in a study of T cells after somatic rescue of genetic block. Profiled with immunoSEQ multiplex PCR; TCRdb holds only in-frame clones, not every one. In the table there are tens of thousands of clones, over 80% of which are singletons. Material for sequencing was peripheral blood mononuclear cells (PBMCs). These receptor sequences come from a woman between 18 and 29 years old. Each CDR3 is given with its conserved first and last residue. A D gene is named only where the DNA matches it firmly. A clone size is listed for some rows: how often the clone was seen (once, few, many), or a class if it is expanded.

J	size	V	length	D	DNA	CDR3
TRBJ1-3	.	TRBV5-1	16	TRBD1	TGCGCCAGCAGCTTGGATCGACAGGGCAGGGGAAACACCATATATTTT	CASSLDRQGRGNTIYF
TRBJ1-2	once	TRBV6-1	15	TRBD1	TGTGCCAGCAGTACACCCGGACAGGGGGCCTATGGCTACACCTTC	CASSTPGQGAYGYTF
TRBJ2-7	.	TRBV5-1	14	.	TGCGCCAGCAGCTTGTCGTCAGGGATCTACGAGCAGTACTTC	CASSLSSGIYEQYF
TRBJ2-6	.	TRBV25-1	17	TRBD1	TGTGCCAGCTCTAGGGACAGGGGGGAAGGTGGGGCCAACGTCCTGACTTTC	CASSRDRGEGGANVLTF
TRBJ2-2	.	TRBV15	19	TRBD2	TGTGCCACCAGCAGAGAAGGGGCGGGAGTATTGCCAAACACCGGGGAGCTGTTTTTT	CATSREGAGVLPNTGELFF
TRBJ2-2	.	TRBV6-5	12	.	TGTGCCAGCAGCTCGGACAGCGGGGAGCTGTTTTTT	CASSSDSGELFF
TRBJ2-1	.	TRBV7-9	18	TRBD2	TGTGCCAGCAGCTTACCGCCCCGACTAAGCGGGAGTGGCAATGAGCAGTTCTTC	CASSLPPRLSGSGNEQFF
TRBJ2-3	.	TRBV11-2	10	.	TGTGCCAGCGCGGGAGATACGCAGTATTTT	CASAGDTQYF
TRBJ1-2	.	TRBV6-1	11	.	TGTGCGAGCAACGGTGACTATGGCTACACCTTC	CASNGDYGYTF
TRBJ2-7	.	TRBV9	15	TRBD2	TGTGCCAGCAGCGTAGGGACTAGCGGGCGCTACGAGCAGTACTTC	CASSVGTSGRYEQYF
TRBJ1-2	.	TRBV19	17	TRBD1	TGTGCCAGTAGCCCCCTCGGGGGCAGGGGGCCTCTCTATGGCTACACCTTC	CASSPLGGRGPLYGYTF
TRBJ1-2	once	TRBV28	13	.	TGTGCCAGCTGGGAACAGGGAAGCTATGGCTACACCTTC	CASWEQGSYGYTF
TRBJ1-1	.	TRBV7-9	13	.	TGTGCCAGCAGCTTAGGCAATCCCACTGAAGCTTTCTTT	CASSLGNPTEAFF
TRBJ2-7	.	TRBV6-5	13	.	TGTGCCAGCGGGTCTTCCATGGCCTACGAGCAGTACTTC	CASGSSMAYEQYF